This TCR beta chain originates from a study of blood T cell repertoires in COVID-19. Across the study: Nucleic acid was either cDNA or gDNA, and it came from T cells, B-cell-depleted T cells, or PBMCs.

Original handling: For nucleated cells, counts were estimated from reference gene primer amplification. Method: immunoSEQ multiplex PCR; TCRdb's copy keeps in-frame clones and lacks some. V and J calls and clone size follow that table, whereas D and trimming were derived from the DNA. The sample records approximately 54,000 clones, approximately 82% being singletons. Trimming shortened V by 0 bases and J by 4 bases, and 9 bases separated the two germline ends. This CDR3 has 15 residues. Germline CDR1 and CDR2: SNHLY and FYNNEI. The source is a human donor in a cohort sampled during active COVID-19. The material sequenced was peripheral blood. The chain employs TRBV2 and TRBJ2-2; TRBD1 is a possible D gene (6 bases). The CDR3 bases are TGTGCCAGCAGTGAAGCGGGACATTCCACCGGGGAGCTGTTTTTT. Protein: CASSEAGHSTGELFF.